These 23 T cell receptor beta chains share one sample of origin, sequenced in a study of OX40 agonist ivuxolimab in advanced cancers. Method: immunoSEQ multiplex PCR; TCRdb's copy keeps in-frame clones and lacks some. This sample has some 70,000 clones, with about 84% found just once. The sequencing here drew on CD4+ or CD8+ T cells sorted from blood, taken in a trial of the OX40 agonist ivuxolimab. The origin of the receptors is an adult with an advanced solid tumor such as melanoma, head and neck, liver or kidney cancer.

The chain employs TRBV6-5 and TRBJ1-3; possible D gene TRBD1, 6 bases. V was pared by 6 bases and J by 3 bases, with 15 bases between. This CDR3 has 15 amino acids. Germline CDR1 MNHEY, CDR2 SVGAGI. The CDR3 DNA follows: TGTGCCAGCAGACCCCAGGGGTACGGTGGAAACACCATATATTTT. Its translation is CASRPQGYGGNTIYF.

The CDR3 here is CAISDQAGGSQPQHF. In DNA, the CDR3 is TGTGCCATCAGTGATCAGGCAGGGGGCAGTCAGCCCCAGCATTTT. The V gene is TRBV10-3, the J gene TRBJ1-5; the match to TRBD1 covers 8 bases. The CDR3 totals 15 residues. Losses at the gene ends were 3 bases for V and 6 bases for J; bases not matched to a gene: 7. Germline values: CDR1 ENHRY, CDR2 SYGVKD.

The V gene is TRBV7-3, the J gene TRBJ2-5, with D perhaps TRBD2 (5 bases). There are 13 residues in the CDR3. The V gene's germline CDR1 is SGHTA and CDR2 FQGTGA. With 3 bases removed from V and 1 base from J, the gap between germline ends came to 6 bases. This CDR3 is CASSFGGQETQYF. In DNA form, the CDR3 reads TGTGCCAGCAGCTTTGGAGGCCAAGAGACCCAGTACTTC.

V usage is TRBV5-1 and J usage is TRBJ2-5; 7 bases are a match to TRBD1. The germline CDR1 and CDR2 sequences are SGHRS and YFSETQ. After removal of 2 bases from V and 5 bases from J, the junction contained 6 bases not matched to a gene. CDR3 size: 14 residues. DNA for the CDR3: TGCGCCAGCAGCTTTGGACAGGCTCTGGAGACCCAGTACTTC. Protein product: CASSFGQALETQYF.

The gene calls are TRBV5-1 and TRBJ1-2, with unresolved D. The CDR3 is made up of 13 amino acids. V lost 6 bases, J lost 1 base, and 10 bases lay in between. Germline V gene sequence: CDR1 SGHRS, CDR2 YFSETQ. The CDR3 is CASTSDVNYGYTF. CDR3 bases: TGCGCCAGCACTTCAGACGTTAACTATGGCTACACCTTC.

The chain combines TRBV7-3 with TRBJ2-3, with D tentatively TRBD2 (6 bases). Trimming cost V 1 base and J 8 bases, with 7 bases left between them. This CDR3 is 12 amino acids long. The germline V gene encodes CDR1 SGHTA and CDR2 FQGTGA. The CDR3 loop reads CASSLNGGTQYF. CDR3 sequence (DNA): TGTGCCAGCAGCTTAAACGGGGGTACGCAGTATTTT. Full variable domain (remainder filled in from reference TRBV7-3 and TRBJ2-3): GAGVSQTPSNKVTEKGKYVELRCDPISGHTALYWYRQSLGQGPEFLIYFQGTGAADDSGLPNDRFFAVRPEGSVSTLKIQRTERGDSAVYLCASSLNGGTQYFGPGTRLTVL.

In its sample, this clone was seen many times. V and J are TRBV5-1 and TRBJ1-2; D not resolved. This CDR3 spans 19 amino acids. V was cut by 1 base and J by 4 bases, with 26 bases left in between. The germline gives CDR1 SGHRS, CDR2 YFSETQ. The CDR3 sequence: CASSLSLIGAGETAYGYTF. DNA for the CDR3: TGCGCCAGCAGCTTGTCTCTTATCGGCGCAGGCGAAACGGCCTATGGCTACACCTTC.

The CDR3 loop is CASRPGASGSSEQYF. The CDR3 nucleotides read TGTGCCAGCAGACCAGGGGCTAGCGGGAGTAGCGAGCAGTACTTC. The chain combines TRBV6-6 with TRBJ2-7; 10 bases agree with TRBD2. This CDR3 region has 15 residues. V shed 6 bases, J shed 6 bases, and the junction held 11 bases outside the gene matches. Per germline, CDR1 MNHNY and CDR2 SVGAGI (reference sequence).

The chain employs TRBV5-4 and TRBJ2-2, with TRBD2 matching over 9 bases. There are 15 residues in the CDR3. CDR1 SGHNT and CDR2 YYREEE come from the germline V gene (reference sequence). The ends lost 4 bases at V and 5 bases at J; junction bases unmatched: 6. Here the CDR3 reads CASSPLAGATGELFF. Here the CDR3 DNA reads TGTGCCAGCAGCCCGTTAGCGGGGGCGACCGGGGAGCTGTTTTTT.

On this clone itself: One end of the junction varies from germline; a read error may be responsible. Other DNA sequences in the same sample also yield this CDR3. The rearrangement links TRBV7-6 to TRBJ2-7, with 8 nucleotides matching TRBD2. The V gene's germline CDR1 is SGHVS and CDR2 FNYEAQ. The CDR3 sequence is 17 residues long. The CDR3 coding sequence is TGTGCCAGCAGCTTAGGGTCTGCGGGACTAGGATCCTACGAACAGTACTTC. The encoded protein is CASSLGSAGLGSYEQYF. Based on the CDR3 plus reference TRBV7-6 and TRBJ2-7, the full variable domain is GAGVSQSPRYKVTKRGQDVALRCDPISGHVSLYWYRQALGQGPEFLTYFNYEAQQDKSGLPNDRFSAERPEGSISTLTIQRTEQRDSAMYRCASSLGSAGLGSYEQYFGPGTRLTVT.

The CDR3 is CASSHHRFTGLGETQYF. The DNA of the CDR3 is TGTGCCAGCAGCCACCATAGATTCACAGGGTTGGGGGAGACCCAGTACTTC. The rearrangement joins TRBV14 to TRBJ2-5; weak D call: TRBD1 (6 bases). This CDR3 is built from 17 residues. V was pared by 3 bases and J by 5 bases, with 22 bases between. Germline values: CDR1 SGHDN, CDR2 FVKESK. Based on the CDR3 plus reference TRBV14 and TRBJ2-5, the full variable domain is EAGVTQFPSHSVIEKGQTVTLRCDPISGHDNLYWYRRVMGKEIKFLLHFVKESKQDESGMPNNRFLAERTGGTYSTLKVQPAELEDSGVYFCASSHHRFTGLGETQYFGPGTRLLVL.

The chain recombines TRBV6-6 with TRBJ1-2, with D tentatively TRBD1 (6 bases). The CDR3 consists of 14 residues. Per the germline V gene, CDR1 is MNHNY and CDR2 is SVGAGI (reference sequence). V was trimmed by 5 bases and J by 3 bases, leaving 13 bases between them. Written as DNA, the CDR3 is TGTGCCAGCAGTCCCATCGGACAGCACTATGGCTACACCTTC. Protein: CASSPIGQHYGYTF.

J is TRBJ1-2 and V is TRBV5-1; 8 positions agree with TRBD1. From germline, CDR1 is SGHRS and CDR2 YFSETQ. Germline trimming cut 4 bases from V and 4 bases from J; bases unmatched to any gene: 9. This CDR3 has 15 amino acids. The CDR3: CASSVEVTGGYGYTF. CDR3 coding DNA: TGCGCCAGCAGCGTGGAGGTAACAGGGGGCTATGGCTACACCTTC.

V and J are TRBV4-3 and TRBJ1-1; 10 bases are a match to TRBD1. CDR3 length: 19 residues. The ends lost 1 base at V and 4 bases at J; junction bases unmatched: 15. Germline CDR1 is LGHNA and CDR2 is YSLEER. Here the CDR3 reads CASSQGYKGGQGLFTEAFF. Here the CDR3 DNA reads TGCGCCAGCAGCCAAGGATACAAAGGGGGACAGGGGTTGTTCACTGAAGCTTTCTTT.

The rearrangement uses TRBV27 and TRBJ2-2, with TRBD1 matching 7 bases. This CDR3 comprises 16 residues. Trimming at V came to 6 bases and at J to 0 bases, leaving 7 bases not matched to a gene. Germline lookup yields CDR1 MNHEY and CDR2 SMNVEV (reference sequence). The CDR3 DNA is TGTGCCAGCAGATACCTCGGGACAGCGAACACCGGGGAGCTGTTTTTT. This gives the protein CASRYLGTANTGELFF.

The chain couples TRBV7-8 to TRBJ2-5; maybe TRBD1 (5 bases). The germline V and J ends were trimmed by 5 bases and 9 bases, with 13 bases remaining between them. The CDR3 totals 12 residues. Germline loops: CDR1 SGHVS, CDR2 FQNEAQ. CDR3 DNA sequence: TGTGCCAGCAGCCTTCCCGGCAGGGCCCAGTACTTC. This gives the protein CASSLPGRAQYF.

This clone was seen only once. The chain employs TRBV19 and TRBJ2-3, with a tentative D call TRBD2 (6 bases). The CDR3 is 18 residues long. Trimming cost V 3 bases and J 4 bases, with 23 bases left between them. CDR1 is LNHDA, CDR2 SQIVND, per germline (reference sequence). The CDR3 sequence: CASSIGGREPYYPDTQYF. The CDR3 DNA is TGTGCCAGTAGTATCGGGGGAAGAGAACCATACTACCCAGATACGCAGTATTTT.

In DNA, the CDR3 is TGCGCCAGCAGCCAAGTGGAAAGGACAGACGTATCCAATGAGCAGTTCTTC. Translating it yields CASSQVERTDVSNEQFF. The chain couples TRBV4-1 to TRBJ2-1; D may be TRBD1 (6 bases). Trimming pared 1 base from V and 6 bases from J, leaving 19 bases between. Germline V gene sequence: CDR1 MGHRA, CDR2 YSYEKL. This CDR3 region has 17 residues.

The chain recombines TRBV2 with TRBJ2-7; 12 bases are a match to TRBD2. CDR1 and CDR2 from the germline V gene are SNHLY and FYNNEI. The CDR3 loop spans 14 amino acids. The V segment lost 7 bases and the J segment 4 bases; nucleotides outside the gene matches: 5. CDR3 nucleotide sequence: TGTGCCAGCATTTCCGGGACTAGCGGGTACGAGCAGTACTTC. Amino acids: CASISGTSGYEQYF.

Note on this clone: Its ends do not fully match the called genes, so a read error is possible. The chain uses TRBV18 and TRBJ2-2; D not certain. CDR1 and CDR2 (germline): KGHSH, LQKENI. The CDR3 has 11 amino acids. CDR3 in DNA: TGTACCAGCTCGCCGCTCGGGGAGCTGTTTTTT. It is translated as CTSSPLGELFF.

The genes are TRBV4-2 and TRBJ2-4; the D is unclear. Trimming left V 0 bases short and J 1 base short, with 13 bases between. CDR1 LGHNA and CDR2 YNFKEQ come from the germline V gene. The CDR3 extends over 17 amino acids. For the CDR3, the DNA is TGTGCCAGCAGCCAAGAGTATGGGGTCCTGGCCAAAAACATTCAGTACTTC. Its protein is CASSQEYGVLAKNIQYF.

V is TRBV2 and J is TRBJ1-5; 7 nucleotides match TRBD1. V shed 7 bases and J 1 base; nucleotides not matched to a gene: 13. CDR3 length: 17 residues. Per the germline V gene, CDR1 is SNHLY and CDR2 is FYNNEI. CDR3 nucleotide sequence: TGTGCCAGCAAGGGTACAGGGGCTATCTCAAGCAATCAGCCCCAGCATTTT. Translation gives CASKGTGAISSNQPQHF. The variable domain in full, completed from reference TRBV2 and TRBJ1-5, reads EPEVTQTPSHQVTQMGQEVILRCVPISNHLYFYWYRQILGQKVEFLVSFYNNEISEKSEIFDDQFSVERPDGSNFTLKIRSTKLEDSAMYFCASKGTGAISSNQPQHFGDGTRLSIL.

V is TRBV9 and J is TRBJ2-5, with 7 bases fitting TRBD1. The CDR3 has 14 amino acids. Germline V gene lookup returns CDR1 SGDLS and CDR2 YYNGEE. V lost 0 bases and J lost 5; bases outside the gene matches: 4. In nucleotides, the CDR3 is TGTGCCAGCAGCGTAGGAGTACAGGGGGAGACCCAGTACTTC. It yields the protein CASSVGVQGETQYF.